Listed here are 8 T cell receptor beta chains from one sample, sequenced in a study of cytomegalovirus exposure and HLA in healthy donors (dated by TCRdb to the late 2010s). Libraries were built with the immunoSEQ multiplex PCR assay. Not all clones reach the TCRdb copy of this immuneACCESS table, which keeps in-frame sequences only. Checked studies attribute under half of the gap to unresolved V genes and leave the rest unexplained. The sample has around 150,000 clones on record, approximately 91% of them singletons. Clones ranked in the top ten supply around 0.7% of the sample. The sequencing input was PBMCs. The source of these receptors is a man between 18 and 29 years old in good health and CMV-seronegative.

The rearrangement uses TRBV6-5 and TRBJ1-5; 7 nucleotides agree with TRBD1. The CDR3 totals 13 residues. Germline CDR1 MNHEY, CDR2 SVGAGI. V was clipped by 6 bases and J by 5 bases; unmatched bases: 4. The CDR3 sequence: CASSNTGDQPQHF. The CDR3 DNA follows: TGTGCCAGCAGCAACACAGGGGATCAGCCCCAGCATTTT.

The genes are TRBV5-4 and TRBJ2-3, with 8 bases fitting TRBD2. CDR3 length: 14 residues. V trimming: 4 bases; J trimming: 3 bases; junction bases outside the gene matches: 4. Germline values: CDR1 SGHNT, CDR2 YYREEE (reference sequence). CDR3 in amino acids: CASSTGLVTDTQYF. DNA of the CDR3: TGTGCCAGCAGCACGGGACTAGTGACAGATACGCAGTATTTT.

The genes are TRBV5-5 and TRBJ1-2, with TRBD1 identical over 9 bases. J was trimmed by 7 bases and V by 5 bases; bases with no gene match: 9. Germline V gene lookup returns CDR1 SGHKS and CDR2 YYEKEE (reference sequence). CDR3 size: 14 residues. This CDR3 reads CASSRDREVAGYTF. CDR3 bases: TGTGCCAGCAGTCGGGACAGGGAGGTAGCTGGCTACACCTTC.

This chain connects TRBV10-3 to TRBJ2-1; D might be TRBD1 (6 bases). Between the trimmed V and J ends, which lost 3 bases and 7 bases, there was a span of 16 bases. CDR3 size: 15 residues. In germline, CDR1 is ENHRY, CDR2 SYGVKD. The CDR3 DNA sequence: TGTGCCATCAGTGACTACGATGAGAGGGGGAATGAGCAGTTCTTC. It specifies CAISDYDERGNEQFF.

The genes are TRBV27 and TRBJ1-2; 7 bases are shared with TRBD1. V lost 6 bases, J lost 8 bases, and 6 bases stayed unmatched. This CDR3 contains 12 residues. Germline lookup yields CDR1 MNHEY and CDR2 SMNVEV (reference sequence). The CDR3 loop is CASSGAGGGYTF. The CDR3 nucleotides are TGTGCCAGCAGCGGGGCAGGGGGGGGCTACACCTTC.

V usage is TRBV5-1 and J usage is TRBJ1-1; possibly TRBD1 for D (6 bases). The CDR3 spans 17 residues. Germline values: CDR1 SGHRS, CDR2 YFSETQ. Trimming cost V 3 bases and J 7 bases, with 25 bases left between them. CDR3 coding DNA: TGCGCCAGCAGCTCACAGGGACAAACGCCATATCGGGGTGAAGCTTTCTTT. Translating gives CASSSQGQTPYRGEAFF. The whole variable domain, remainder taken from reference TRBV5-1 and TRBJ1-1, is KAGVTQTPRYLIKTRGQQVTLSCSPISGHRSVSWYQQTPGQGLQFLFEYFSETQRNKGNFPGRFSGRQFSNSRSEMNVSTLELGDSALYLCASSSQGQTPYRGEAFFGQGTRLTVV.

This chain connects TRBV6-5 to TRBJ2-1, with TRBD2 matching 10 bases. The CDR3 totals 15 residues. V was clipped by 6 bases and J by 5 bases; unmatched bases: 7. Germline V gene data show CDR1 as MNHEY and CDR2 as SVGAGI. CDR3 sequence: CASSSRLAGNNEQFF. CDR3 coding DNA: TGTGCCAGCAGCTCGAGACTAGCGGGCAACAATGAGCAGTTCTTC.

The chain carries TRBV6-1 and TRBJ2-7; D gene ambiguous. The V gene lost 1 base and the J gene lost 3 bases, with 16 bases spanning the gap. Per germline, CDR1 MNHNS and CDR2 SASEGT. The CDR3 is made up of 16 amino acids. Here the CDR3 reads CASSEVNSYDGYEQYF. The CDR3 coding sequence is TGTGCCAGCAGTGAAGTAAACAGCTATGACGGCTACGAGCAGTACTTC.